The 28 T cell receptor beta chains presented below share a single source sample, sequenced in a study of CD4 T cells in relation to SARS-CoV-2 and coronaviruses. Clones were sequenced by immunoSEQ multiplex PCR, and TCRdb holds only the in-frame ones, with some missing. The top ten hold approximately 1.5% of the sample, which has under 70,000 clones, roughly 90% seen once. CD4+ T cells from unexposed donors were obtained before the COVID-19 pandemic (2011-2018). Sequencing used memory CD4+ T cells from PBMCs. The receptors stem from a human donor in good health.

This clone was seen only once. J is TRBJ2-5 and V is TRBV18; 10 positions match TRBD1. The CDR3 sequence is 14 residues long. The germline CDR1 and CDR2 sequences are KGHSH and LQKENI. V lost 7 bases and J lost 5; bases outside the gene matches: 7. The CDR3 DNA follows: TGTGCCAGCTTTGACAGGGGGCTCGGGGAGACCCAGTACTTC. Amino acid sequence: CASFDRGLGETQYF.

V is TRBV18 and J is TRBJ1-6, with a weak D call TRBD1 (6 bases). The germline gives CDR1 KGHSH, CDR2 LQKENI. With 8 bases removed from V and 6 bases from J, the gap between germline ends came to 14 bases. The CDR3 length is 14 residues. The CDR3 nucleotides read TGTGCCAGCCACCCTGGACAGTCTAATTCACCCCTCCACTTT. Its protein product is CASHPGQSNSPLHF.

This chain joins TRBV7-9 and TRBJ2-3, with a possible D match to TRBD1 (6 bases). The CDR3 has 14 residues. Germline V gene lookup returns CDR1 SEHNR and CDR2 FQNEAQ (reference sequence). V gave up 3 bases and J gave up 4 bases, with 11 bases separating them. The CDR3 bases are TGTGCCAGCAGCTTTAGGGGGAGTGCAGATACGCAGTATTTT. This encodes CASSFRGSADTQYF. Combining the CDR3 with reference TRBV7-9 and TRBJ2-3 gives the whole variable domain DTGVSQNPRHKITKRGQNVTFRCDPISEHNRLYWYRQTLGQGPEFLTYFQNEAQLEKSRLLSDRFSAERPKGSFSTLEIQRTEQGDSAMYLCASSFRGSADTQYFGPGTRLTVL.

The CDR3 protein is CSAWDSYEQYF. DNA of the CDR3: TGCAGTGCTTGGGACAGCTACGAGCAGTACTTC. V gene TRBV20-1 combines with J gene TRBJ2-7, with TRBD1 identical over 7 bases. V was pared by 5 bases and J by 3 bases, with 1 base of the junction left unmatched. The CDR3 spans 11 residues. Germline CDR1 reads DFQATT; CDR2 reads SNEGSKA (reference sequence).

This clone was counted between two and nine times. The genes are TRBV27 and TRBJ1-4; D gene unclear. CDR3 length equals 16 residues. Trimming shortened V by 3 bases and J by 0 bases, and 11 bases separated the two germline ends. Per the germline V gene, CDR1 is MNHEY and CDR2 is SMNVEV (reference sequence). The CDR3, as DNA: TGTGCCAGCAGTTTTGTTCCGGCCGCAACTAATGAAAAACTGTTTTTT. It is translated as CASSFVPAATNEKLFF. The full variable domain, in which reference TRBV27 and TRBJ1-4 provide the parts outside the CDR3, is EAQVTQNPRYLITVTGKKLTVTCSQNMNHEYMSWYRQDPGLGLRQIYYSMNVEVTDKGDVPEGYKVSRKEKRNFPLILESPSPNQTSLYFCASSFVPAATNEKLFFGSGTQLSVL.

This chain connects TRBV24-1 to TRBJ2-3; 14 positions agree with TRBD2. Germline CDR1 and CDR2: KGHDR and SFDVKD. This CDR3 is 17 amino acids long. The V segment lost 4 bases and the J segment 0 bases; nucleotides outside the gene matches: 2. CDR3: CATSERTSGRSTDTQYF. The CDR3 DNA is TGTGCCACCAGTGAGCGGACTAGCGGGAGGAGCACAGATACGCAGTATTTT.

This clone has just one count. The V and J genes are TRBV6-6 and TRBJ2-1; 11 bases map to TRBD2. Germline V lookup: CDR1 MNHNY, CDR2 SVGAGI (reference sequence). The CDR3 has 16 amino acids. The V and J ends lost 5 bases and 2 bases, in that order; junction bases with no gene match: 5. The CDR3 coding sequence is TGTGCCAGCAGTCGACCGGGACTAGCGGCCTACAATGAGCAGTTCTTC. Its translation: CASSRPGLAAYNEQFF.

The gene calls are TRBV10-3 and TRBJ2-1; 8 positions agree with TRBD1. The junction had 15 bases not matched to a gene; V was cut back by 10 bases and J by 7 bases. The CDR3 loop spans 15 amino acids. Germline lookup yields CDR1 ENHRY and CDR2 SYGVKD. DNA for the CDR3: TGTGCCACCACAGAACCGAGGACAGGGTTAAATGAGCAGTTCTTC. It yields the protein CATTEPRTGLNEQFF.

The V and J genes are TRBV5-1 and TRBJ2-1; TRBD2 matches 10 bases. The CDR3 loop spans 14 amino acids. Per germline, CDR1 SGHRS and CDR2 YFSETQ. V was clipped by 1 base and J by 7 bases; unmatched bases: 2. CDR3 amino acids: CASSLTSGINEQFF. CDR3 nucleotide sequence: TGCGCCAGCAGCTTGACTAGCGGGATAAATGAGCAGTTCTTC.

This chain connects TRBV6-5 to TRBJ2-7, with 7 nucleotides matching TRBD1. The trim removed 5 bases at V and 4 bases at J, leaving 8 bases unmatched. The CDR3 loop spans 14 amino acids. The germline gives CDR1 MNHEY, CDR2 SVGAGI. The chain's CDR3 is CASSPGGNTYEQYF. The DNA of the CDR3 is TGTGCCAGCAGTCCAGGGGGAAATACGTACGAGCAGTACTTC.

CDR3 region: CASSLRFSGNNQPQHF. Written as DNA, the CDR3 is TGTGCCAGCAGTTTAAGATTTTCCGGTAACAATCAGCCCCAGCATTTT. This rearrangement joins TRBV28 to TRBJ1-5; no clear D. The germline CDR1 and CDR2 sequences are MDHEN and SYDVKM. The CDR3 totals 16 residues. Trimming removed 2 bases at V and 3 bases at J, with 14 bases between. Based on the CDR3 plus reference TRBV28 and TRBJ1-5, the full variable domain is DVKVTQSSRYLVKRTGEKVFLECVQDMDHENMFWYRQDPGLGLRLIYFSYDVKMKEKGDIPEGYSVSREKKERFSLILESASTNQTSMYLCASSLRFSGNNQPQHFGDGTRLSIL.

This chain connects TRBV6-5 to TRBJ2-2; a weak D match, TRBD2 (7 bases). The CDR3 totals 16 residues. Trimming took 2 bases from V and 4 from J, leaving 14 bases between them. Germline V CDR1 and CDR2: MNHEY, SVGAGI. The CDR3 loop is CASSYNRGAGTGELFF. Written as DNA, the CDR3 is TGTGCCAGCAGTTACAATCGGGGGGCTGGCACCGGGGAGCTGTTTTTT.

The chain links TRBV7-8 to TRBJ1-6; D remains unclear. The germline gives CDR1 SGHVS, CDR2 FQNEAQ. This CDR3 has 13 residues. Deletions cut 6 bases from V and 11 bases from J, with 14 bases between. The CDR3 here is CASSNGGATPLHF. The CDR3 nucleotides read TGTGCCAGCAGTAACGGAGGTGCGACACCCCTCCACTTT.

The rearrangement joins TRBV19 to TRBJ2-1; either TRBD1 or TRBD2 may fit D (5 bases each). From germline, CDR1 is LNHDA and CDR2 SQIVND (reference sequence). Trimming removed 1 base from V and 7 bases from J, with 20 bases in between. The CDR3 loop spans 17 amino acids. The CDR3 nucleotides read TGTGCCAGTAGTATAGGTGGAGGAAATACTAAGGGGAATGAGCAGTTCTTC. Encoded protein: CASSIGGGNTKGNEQFF.

The chain carries TRBV6-5 and TRBJ1-6; unclear D gene. The germline V gene encodes CDR1 MNHEY and CDR2 SVGAGI. The CDR3 extends over 12 amino acids. Trimming pared 6 bases from V and 7 bases from J, leaving 7 bases between. CDR3 residues: CASRPSNSPLHF. CDR3 sequence (DNA): TGTGCCAGCAGACCGTCGAATTCACCCCTCCACTTT.

The V call is TRBV5-1, the J call TRBJ2-5; a possible D gene is TRBD2 (5 bases). Germline-derived CDR1 and CDR2 are SGHRS and YFSETQ. V lost 1 base and J 5 bases, leaving 12 bases between the germline ends. The CDR3 length is 14 residues. This CDR3 reads CASSLNGGSETQYF. CDR3 in DNA: TGCGCCAGCAGCTTGAATGGCGGGTCGGAGACCCAGTACTTC. The full variable domain, rest sourced from reference TRBV5-1 and TRBJ2-5, is KAGVTQTPRYLIKTRGQQVTLSCSPISGHRSVSWYQQTPGQGLQFLFEYFSETQRNKGNFPGRFSGRQFSNSRSEMNVSTLELGDSALYLCASSLNGGSETQYFGPGTRLLVL.

The chain recombines TRBV5-5 with TRBJ1-5; the D gene is possibly TRBD1 (5 bases). The CDR3 covers 14 residues. Trimming cost V 0 bases and J 4 bases, with 8 bases left between them. The germline V gene encodes CDR1 SGHKS and CDR2 YYEKEE (reference sequence). Written as DNA, the CDR3 is TGTGCCAGCAGCTTGGGCGGGGGGAATCAGCCCCAGCATTTT. This translates into CASSLGGGNQPQHF.

The chain couples TRBV10-2 to TRBJ2-1; 7 bases are shared with TRBD1. The CDR3 consists of 16 residues. V lost 4 bases and J lost 4; bases outside the gene matches: 10. Germline lookup yields CDR1 WSHSY and CDR2 SAAADI. The CDR3 DNA follows: TGCGCCAGCAGTGGATCTACAGGGGTGGCTTACAATGAGCAGTTCTTC. Encoded protein: CASSGSTGVAYNEQFF.

The chain carries TRBV28 and TRBJ2-1, with D perhaps matching TRBD1 (6 bases). With 5 bases removed from V and 0 bases from J, the gap between germline ends came to 14 bases. CDR3 length: 16 residues. Germline CDR1 and CDR2: MDHEN and SYDVKM. The CDR3 DNA reads TGTGCCAGCAGTCCCCTTGGACAGTCCTCCTACAATGAGCAGTTCTTC. Residues: CASSPLGQSSYNEQFF. Based on the CDR3 plus reference TRBV28 and TRBJ2-1, the full variable domain is DVKVTQSSRYLVKRTGEKVFLECVQDMDHENMFWYRQDPGLGLRLIYFSYDVKMKEKGDIPEGYSVSREKKERFSLILESASTNQTSMYLCASSPLGQSSYNEQFFGPGTRLTVL.

This clone was found a few times. This chain uses TRBV4-1 with TRBJ2-7; a weak D match, TRBD1 (6 bases). CDR1 MGHRA and CDR2 YSYEKL come from the germline V gene. Trimming stripped 4 bases from V and 4 bases from J, with 11 bases between. The CDR3 length is 13 residues. CDR3 in amino acids: CASSRGPIYEQYF. Written as DNA, the CDR3 is TGCGCCAGCAGCCGGGGGCCCATTTACGAGCAGTACTTC.

The V gene is TRBV7-7, the J gene TRBJ2-7; D uncertain. Germline V gives CDR1 SSHAT, CDR2 FNYEAQ (reference sequence). V lost 3 bases and J 4 bases, leaving 13 bases between the germline ends. The CDR3 has 14 residues. The CDR3 spells CASSFELGVYEQYF. The CDR3 DNA reads as TGTGCCAGCAGCTTTGAACTTGGGGTTTACGAGCAGTACTTC.

This rearrangement joins TRBV4-2 to TRBJ2-7; maybe TRBD2 (5 bases). Between the trimmed V and J ends, which lost 0 bases and 2 bases, there was a span of 11 bases. Germline loops: CDR1 LGHNA, CDR2 YNFKEQ. The CDR3 contains 15 residues. The CDR3 nucleotides read TGTGCCAGCAGCCAAGAAATAGCGAGCGCCTACGAGCAGTACTTC. It specifies CASSQEIASAYEQYF.

The V and J genes are TRBV5-4 and TRBJ2-3; D is unresolved. The CDR3 runs 13 residues. V lost 1 base to trimming and J lost 3 bases, with 6 bases between them. The germline V gene encodes CDR1 SGHNT and CDR2 YYREEE (reference sequence). CDR3 DNA sequence: TGTGCCAGCAGCTTGCCAGATACAGATACGCAGTATTTT. Its translation is CASSLPDTDTQYF.

The chain carries TRBV7-2 and TRBJ2-7; 7 bases match TRBD1. V was pared by 0 bases and J by 2 bases, with 4 bases of the junction left unmatched. CDR3 length equals 15 residues. CDR1 is SGHTA and CDR2 is FQGNSA in the germline V gene. The CDR3 spells CASSLARQGPYEQYF. CDR3 nucleotide sequence: TGTGCCAGCAGCTTAGCCCGACAGGGACCCTACGAGCAGTACTTC.

The genes are TRBV28 and TRBJ1-3; no reliable D call. The CDR3 sequence is 14 residues long. CDR1 is MDHEN and CDR2 is SYDVKM in the germline V gene. The V and J ends lost 6 bases and 1 base respectively, with 10 bases between them. The CDR3, as DNA: TGTGCCAGCAGCCCGATCCGATCTGGAAACACCATATATTTT. Amino acids: CASSPIRSGNTIYF. The variable domain in full, completed from reference TRBV28 and TRBJ1-3, reads DVKVTQSSRYLVKRTGEKVFLECVQDMDHENMFWYRQDPGLGLRLIYFSYDVKMKEKGDIPEGYSVSREKKERFSLILESASTNQTSMYLCASSPIRSGNTIYFGEGSWLTVV.

For the CDR3, the DNA is TGTGCCAGCTCACCACGCGGGAGTAGCTACGAGCAGTACTTC. Encoded protein: CASSPRGSSYEQYF. The chain is built from TRBV18 and TRBJ2-7; 7 bases are a match to TRBD2. The trim removed 1 base at V and 3 bases at J, leaving 3 bases unmatched. Germline CDR1 is KGHSH and CDR2 is LQKENI. The CDR3 consists of 14 residues.

The chain is built from TRBV6-5 and TRBJ1-2; D may be TRBD1 (6 bases). Germline CDR1 and CDR2: MNHEY and SVGAGI. This CDR3 has 15 amino acids. The germline V and J ends were trimmed by 5 bases and 1 base, with 14 bases remaining between them. The CDR3 spells CASSLTGINNYGYTF. The CDR3 DNA is TGTGCCAGCAGTCTGACAGGAATCAATAACTATGGCTACACCTTC.

The rearrangement links TRBV6-1 to TRBJ2-1; D may correspond to TRBD1 or TRBD2 (6 bases each). The CDR3 has 16 residues. The ends were cut back, 4 bases at V and 8 bases at J, with 21 bases in the middle. Germline-derived CDR1 and CDR2 are MNHNS and SASEGT. The CDR3 bases are TGTGCCAGCAGTGCCCCTGCAGCCAGGGGAGGTGATGAGCAGTTCTTC. This codes for CASSAPAARGGDEQFF.